The clone carrying this T cell receptor beta chain was detected a few times. Its cognate antigen is unknown. PCR was performed a second time for roughly 7 to 11 cycles using a sample-barcoded 5' primer and a J-beta primer mix. Each CDR3 protein gets one entry after TCRdb re-called the 5' RACE reads with MiXCR. The table lists 700,000 or so distinct CDR3 sequences, roughly 20% of them singletons, with roughly 22% in the top ten. The data belong to a study of blood T cells in healthy people across ages. Notes on the study in general: It was held that diversity estimates obtained from one million T cells represented underestimates. PBMC samples, being unsorted, prevented any conclusive comparison of naive and antigen-experienced cells. Whereas aged donors had fewer naive CD4+ cells, long-lived donors had more of them and higher diversity.

The V and J ends lost 5 bases and 8 bases, in that order; junction bases with no gene match: 4. The CDR3 consists of 13 residues. Each donor's blood draw was 8.5 to 10 milliliters of peripheral blood. The sample taken for sequencing was blood. The receptor was isolated from a man in his 70s in good health. The V gene is TRBV12-3 or TRBV12-4, the J gene TRBJ1-2; 11 bases fit TRBD1. As DNA, the CDR3 is TGTGCCAGCAGTCCGGACAGGGGGCGAGGCTACACCTTC. Encoded protein: CASSPDRGRGYTF.